The entry below gives a single T cell receptor (beta chain) sequence along with its context. Its antigen is undetermined. V dropped 0 bases and J dropped 2; count of bases not matched to a gene: 4. The length of the CDR3 is 16 residues. Germline V lookup: CDR1 LNHNV, CDR2 YYDKDF (reference sequence). The sample belongs to a study of regulatory T cells in long-lasting Graves disease. Study-wide results and limits: A limited number of samples was an acknowledged limitation. Tissue studied was limited to peripheral blood, excluding thyroid tissue.

The TCR beta library used iRepertoire HTBI primers with Arm-PCR amplification of CDR3. TCRdb re-called the multiplex PCR reads with MiXCR, one entry per CDR3 protein. This table holds approximately 470,000 distinct CDR3 sequences, about 16% found once. Specified time point: newly diagnosed GD, antithyroid drugs for less than 3 months. The TCR library was made from RNA extracted from PBMCs. American Thyroid Association guidelines defined Graves' disease diagnosis. The same specimen was also included in a second study, on T cells in Graves' hyperthyroidism and ophthalmopathy. According to that study: Using the HTBI primer set, a first-round RT-PCR was run on the TCR CDR3.

The sequence came from a middle-aged man with Graves disease. The sequences come from peripheral blood mononuclear cells (PBMCs), collected at new diagnosis, from a patient treated with antithyroid drugs. The rearrangement links TRBV15 to TRBJ2-3; the match to TRBD1 covers 8 bases. CDR3 amino acids: CATSREGQAYTDTQYF. For the CDR3, the DNA is TGTGCCACCAGCAGAGAGGGACAGGCATACACAGATACGCAGTATTTT.